Following are 3 T cell receptor beta chains from one sample sequenced in a study of blood T cell repertoires in COVID-19. Produced via immunoSEQ multiplex PCR; TCRdb's table is partial and in-frame only. The table has 60,000 to 65,000 clones, 85% to 90% seen once. Input material: peripheral blood. These receptor sequences come from a human donor with active COVID-19. The donor label of this sample is uncertain.

The CDR3 nucleotides are TGTGCCAGTAGTATAATAGCGGGAGGGCAGTATTTT. Amino acids: CASSIIAGGQYF. The chain recombines TRBV19 with TRBJ2-3; 10 bases line up with TRBD2. Germline lookup yields CDR1 LNHDA and CDR2 SQIVND (reference sequence). Trimming removed 2 bases from V and 11 bases from J; junction bases left unmatched: 1. The CDR3 loop spans 12 amino acids.

The chain joins TRBV15 to TRBJ2-3; unclear D gene. This CDR3 is built from 12 residues. CDR1 is LNHNV, CDR2 YYDKDF, per germline (reference sequence). V shed 5 bases and J shed 0 bases, with 3 bases lying between them. This chain's CDR3 is CATSLSTDTQYF. CDR3 sequence (DNA): TGTGCCACCAGCCTTAGCACAGATACGCAGTATTTT. Complete variable domain (other parts from reference TRBV15 and TRBJ2-3): DAMVIQNPRYQVTQFGKPVTLSCSQTLNHNVMYWYQQKSSQAPKLLFHYYDKDFNNEADTPDNFQSRRPNTSFCFLDIRSPGLGDTAMYLCATSLSTDTQYFGPGTRLTVL.

The chain is built from TRBV12-3 or TRBV12-4 and TRBJ2-7, with 7 nucleotides matching TRBD1. The ends lost 8 bases at V and 2 bases at J; junction bases unmatched: 0. The CDR3 loop spans 11 amino acids. This chain's CDR3 is CASGTAYEQYF. For the CDR3, the DNA is TGTGCCAGCGGGACAGCCTACGAGCAGTACTTC.